The rows below give T cell receptor beta chains drawn from one sample of a study of early T cells in non-severe SARS-CoV-2 infection. TCRdb itself ran the 5' RACE reads through MiXCR, one entry per CDR3 protein. The sample records some 64,000 distinct CDR3 sequences, over 10% being singletons. Sequenced input: whole blood. Receptors originate from an adult who was a healthcare worker with PCR-confirmed SARS-CoV-2 infection or an uninfected control (not recorded which). CDR3s include the opening cysteine and the closing phenylalanine or tryptophan. A D gene is named only where the DNA matches it firmly. The size entry is marked missing in some rows and otherwise reads once, few, many or a size class.

v_call: TRBV29-1
j_call: TRBJ2-3
d_call: TRBD2
clone_size: .
cdr3_nt: TGCAGCGTTGAAAGCGGGAGGGCCGCTGATACGCAGTATTTT
cdr3_aa: CSVESGRAADTQYF

v_call: TRBV12-3/TRBV12-4
j_call: TRBJ1-4
d_call: .
clone_size: .
cdr3_nt: TGTGCCAGCAGCCAGGCAGGGGTGAATGAAAAACTGTTTTTT
cdr3_aa: CASSQAGVNEKLFF

v_call: TRBV7-2
j_call: TRBJ1-1
d_call: .
clone_size: .
cdr3_nt: TGTGCCAGCAGCTTACTTGGCTTCGGTTCTGAAGCTTTCTTT
cdr3_aa: CASSLLGFGSEAFF

v_call: TRBV28
j_call: TRBJ1-1
d_call: .
clone_size: many
cdr3_nt: TGTGCCAGCACTGGACCAAGGGAAGCTTTCTTT
cdr3_aa: CASTGPREAFF

v_call: TRBV3-1
j_call: TRBJ2-7
d_call: TRBD2
clone_size: many
cdr3_nt: TGTGCCAGCAGCCAAGATATAGGGCCCGACACTAGCGGGAGAATCTACGAGCAGTACTTC
cdr3_aa: CASSQDIGPDTSGRIYEQYF

v_call: TRBV6-6
j_call: TRBJ2-7
d_call: TRBD1
clone_size: .
cdr3_nt: TGTGCCAGCAGACGCGCGGACAGGGGCCACGAGCAGTACTTC
cdr3_aa: CASRRADRGHEQYF

v_call: TRBV12-3/TRBV12-4
j_call: TRBJ1-1
d_call: .
clone_size: many
cdr3_nt: TGTGCCAGCAGCGCGACCCTGGGGGCTTTCTTT
cdr3_aa: CASSATLGAFF

v_call: TRBV28
j_call: TRBJ1-6
d_call: .
clone_size: few
cdr3_nt: TGTGCCAGCAGTTTTAGCAGGGACCTTTCACCCCTCCACTTT
cdr3_aa: CASSFSRDLSPLHF

v_call: TRBV20-1
j_call: TRBJ1-2
d_call: .
clone_size: few
cdr3_nt: TGCAGTGCTAGTGCTCATAACTATGGCTACACCTTC
cdr3_aa: CSASAHNYGYTF

v_call: TRBV28
j_call: TRBJ2-7
d_call: TRBD1
clone_size: .
cdr3_nt: TGTGCCAGCAACCCTCCGGGACAGGGAGACTACGAGCAGTACTTC
cdr3_aa: CASNPPGQGDYEQYF

v_call: TRBV5-6
j_call: TRBJ2-5
d_call: TRBD2
clone_size: .
cdr3_nt: TGTGCCAGCAGCTACGGGACTAGCGGGAGAAGGGTAGGGGAGACCCAGTACTTC
cdr3_aa: CASSYGTSGRRVGETQYF

v_call: TRBV13
j_call: TRBJ2-5
d_call: TRBD2
clone_size: few
cdr3_nt: TGTGCCAGCAGCTTAACTAGCGGGAGGAACCAAGAGACCCAGTACTTC
cdr3_aa: CASSLTSGRNQETQYF

v_call: TRBV6-1
j_call: TRBJ2-1
d_call: .
clone_size: many
cdr3_nt: TGTGCCAGCAGCGGCCGGGTAGCGCGATACAATGAGCAGTTCTTC
cdr3_aa: CASSGRVARYNEQFF

v_call: TRBV2
j_call: TRBJ2-1
d_call: .
clone_size: many
cdr3_nt: TGTGCCAGCAGTGAATCTAGTTTCAATGAGCAGTTCTTC
cdr3_aa: CASSESSFNEQFF

v_call: TRBV19
j_call: TRBJ2-3
d_call: .
clone_size: .
cdr3_nt: TGTGCCAGTAGTATTGGAACCTGGGATACGCAGTATTTT
cdr3_aa: CASSIGTWDTQYF

v_call: TRBV7-2
j_call: TRBJ2-7
d_call: TRBD1
clone_size: few
cdr3_nt: TGTGCCAGCAGCTCGACAGGGCAAGCCTACGAGCAGTACTTC
cdr3_aa: CASSSTGQAYEQYF

v_call: TRBV6-2/TRBV6-3
j_call: TRBJ2-3
d_call: .
clone_size: few
cdr3_nt: TGTGCCAGCAGTTACTCGATGGCGGGAACCCGCACAGATACGCAGTATTTT
cdr3_aa: CASSYSMAGTRTDTQYF

v_call: TRBV28
j_call: TRBJ1-3
d_call: .
clone_size: few
cdr3_nt: TGTGCCAGCAGACTAGGAAACACCATATATTTT
cdr3_aa: CASRLGNTIYF

v_call: TRBV11-2
j_call: TRBJ2-2
d_call: TRBD2
clone_size: many
cdr3_nt: TGTGCCAGCAGCTTCGGACTAGCGGGACGTACCGGGGAGCTGTTTTTT
cdr3_aa: CASSFGLAGRTGELFF

v_call: TRBV6-2/TRBV6-3
j_call: TRBJ2-2
d_call: TRBD2
clone_size: few
cdr3_nt: TGTGCCACCACAGGACTAGAAACGAGGGTCGGGGAGCTGTTTTTT
cdr3_aa: CATTGLETRVGELFF

v_call: TRBV12-3/TRBV12-4
j_call: TRBJ2-1
d_call: .
clone_size: few
cdr3_nt: TGTGCCAGCAGCCCTGTTAGCTTTTACAATGAGCAGTTCTTC
cdr3_aa: CASSPVSFYNEQFF

v_call: TRBV20-1
j_call: TRBJ1-6
d_call: TRBD1
clone_size: many
cdr3_nt: TGCAGTGCTGCGGACAGGGGGCTTTCACCCCTCCACTTT
cdr3_aa: CSAADRGLSPLHF

v_call: TRBV20-1
j_call: TRBJ2-7
d_call: TRBD2
clone_size: few
cdr3_nt: TGCACTACCGGGACTAGCGGGCTAAGGGTGCGGGAGCAGTACTTC
cdr3_aa: CTTGTSGLRVREQYF

v_call: TRBV29-1
j_call: TRBJ1-5
d_call: .
clone_size: many
cdr3_nt: TGCAGCGTTGAGGCACAGAATCAGCCCCAGCATTTT
cdr3_aa: CSVEAQNQPQHF

v_call: TRBV6-1
j_call: TRBJ1-5
d_call: .
clone_size: many
cdr3_nt: TGTGCCAGCATTCCAGCGAATAGCAATCAGCCCCAGCATTTT
cdr3_aa: CASIPANSNQPQHF

v_call: TRBV7-8
j_call: TRBJ2-2
d_call: .
clone_size: few
cdr3_nt: TGTGCCAGCAGCACCTCGGGACACCCTACCGGGGAGCTGTTTTTT
cdr3_aa: CASSTSGHPTGELFF

v_call: TRBV19
j_call: TRBJ2-2
d_call: TRBD2
clone_size: .
cdr3_nt: TGTGCCAGTATGAAGCCGGGACTAGGGACCGGGGAGCTGTTTTTT
cdr3_aa: CASMKPGLGTGELFF

v_call: TRBV7-8
j_call: TRBJ1-4
d_call: .
clone_size: few
cdr3_nt: TGTGCCAGCACTGGCTTTTGGAGGCGCCAAAATAATGAAAAACTGTTTTTT
cdr3_aa: CASTGFWRRQNNEKLFF

v_call: TRBV9
j_call: TRBJ2-2
d_call: TRBD2
clone_size: few
cdr3_nt: TGTGCCAGCAGCATAACTAGCGGGAACACCGGGGAGCTGTTTTTT
cdr3_aa: CASSITSGNTGELFF

v_call: TRBV27
j_call: TRBJ2-1
d_call: .
clone_size: .
cdr3_nt: TGTGCCAGCAGTTTATTTTGGGACAATGAGCAGTTCTTC
cdr3_aa: CASSLFWDNEQFF

v_call: TRBV2
j_call: TRBJ2-2
d_call: .
clone_size: few
cdr3_nt: TGTGCCAGCAGTAGACAGATCACCGGGGAGCTGTTTTTT
cdr3_aa: CASSRQITGELFF

v_call: TRBV29-1
j_call: TRBJ2-7
d_call: TRBD2
clone_size: .
cdr3_nt: TGCAGCGCTGAAAGGTCTAGCGGGGGTTACGAGCAGTACTTC
cdr3_aa: CSAERSSGGYEQYF

v_call: TRBV5-4
j_call: TRBJ2-2
d_call: TRBD2
clone_size: .
cdr3_nt: TGTGCCAGCAGTCCCCTAGCGGGAGGGACCGGGGAGCTGTTTTTT
cdr3_aa: CASSPLAGGTGELFF

v_call: TRBV29-1
j_call: TRBJ2-7
d_call: .
clone_size: many
cdr3_nt: TGCAGCGCTTCACAGGGCACCTACGAGCAGTACTTC
cdr3_aa: CSASQGTYEQYF

v_call: TRBV28
j_call: TRBJ1-2
d_call: .
clone_size: .
cdr3_nt: TGTGCCAGCACCCTGCACGGACAATTCTATGGCTACACCTTC
cdr3_aa: CASTLHGQFYGYTF